The text below deals with one TCR beta chain. The target antigen is unknown. The entry originates in a study of graft-versus-host responses after intestinal transplantation. As for the study in general: Following induction with anti-thymocyte globulin, all recipients were given tacrolimus and steroids for around three years.

CDR1 and CDR2 from the germline V gene are ENHRY and SYGVKD. CDR3 length: 12 amino acids. The V end lost 2 bases, the J end lost 1 base, and 2 bases lay between the germline ends. Sequencing used immunoSEQ multiplex PCR; TCRdb keeps in-frame clones, though not all of them. The table includes under 45,000 clones, roughly 93% detected once. Points from the study as a whole: Early declines in HvG clones that occurred post-transplant were associated with peak circulating GvH clone levels. Subjects displaying graft-donor T cell macrochimerism possessed elevated graft-versus-host to host-versus-graft clonal ratios inside allografts.

The clonotype originates from a human patient who received an intestinal transplant, so some T cells may come from the graft donor. This chain connects TRBV10-3 to TRBJ1-1; D gene unclear. Sample: PBMCs, taken 700 to 850 days after intestinal transplantation. The CDR3 here is CAISEGNTEAFF. The CDR3 nucleotides read TGTGCCATCAGTGAGGGGAACACTGAAGCTTTCTTT.